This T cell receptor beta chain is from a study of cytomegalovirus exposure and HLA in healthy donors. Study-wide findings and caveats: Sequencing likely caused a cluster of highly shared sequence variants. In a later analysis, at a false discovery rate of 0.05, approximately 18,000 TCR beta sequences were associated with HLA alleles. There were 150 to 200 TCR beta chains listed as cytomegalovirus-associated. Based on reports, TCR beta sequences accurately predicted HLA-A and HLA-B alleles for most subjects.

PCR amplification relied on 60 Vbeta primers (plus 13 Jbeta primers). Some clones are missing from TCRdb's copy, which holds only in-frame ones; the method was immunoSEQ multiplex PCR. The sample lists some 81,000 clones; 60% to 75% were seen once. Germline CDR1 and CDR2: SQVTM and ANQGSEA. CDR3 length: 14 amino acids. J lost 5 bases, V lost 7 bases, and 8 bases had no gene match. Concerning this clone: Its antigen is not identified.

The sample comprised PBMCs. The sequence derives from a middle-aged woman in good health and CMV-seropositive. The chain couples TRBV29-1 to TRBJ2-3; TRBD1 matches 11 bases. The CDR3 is CSASGTGGIDTQYF. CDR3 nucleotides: TGCAGCGCAAGTGGGACAGGGGGGATAGATACGCAGTATTTT.